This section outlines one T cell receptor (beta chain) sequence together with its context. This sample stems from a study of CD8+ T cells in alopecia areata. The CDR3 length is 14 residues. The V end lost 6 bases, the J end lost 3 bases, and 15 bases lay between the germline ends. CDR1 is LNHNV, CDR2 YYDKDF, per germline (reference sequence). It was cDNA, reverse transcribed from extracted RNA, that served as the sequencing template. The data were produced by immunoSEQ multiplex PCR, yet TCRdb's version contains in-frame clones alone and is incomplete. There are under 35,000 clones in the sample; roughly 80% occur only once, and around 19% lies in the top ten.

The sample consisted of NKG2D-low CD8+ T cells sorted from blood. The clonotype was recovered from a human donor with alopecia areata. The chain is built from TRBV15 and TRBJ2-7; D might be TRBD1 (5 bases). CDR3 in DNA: TGTGCCACCAGTGGGATGACAGAGAGCTACGAGCAGTACTTC. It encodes CATSGMTESYEQYF.